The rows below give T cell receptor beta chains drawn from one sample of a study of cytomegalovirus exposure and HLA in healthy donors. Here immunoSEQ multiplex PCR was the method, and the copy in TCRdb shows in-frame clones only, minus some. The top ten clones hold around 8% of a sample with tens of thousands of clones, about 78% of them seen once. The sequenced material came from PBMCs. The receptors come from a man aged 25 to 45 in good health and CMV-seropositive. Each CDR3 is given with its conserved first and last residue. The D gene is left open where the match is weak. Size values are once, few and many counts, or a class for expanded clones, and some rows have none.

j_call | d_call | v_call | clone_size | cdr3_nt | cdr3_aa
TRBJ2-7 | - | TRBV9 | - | TGTGCCAGCAGCGTAGGGGGGGACCTATACGAGCAGTACTTC | CASSVGGDLYEQYF
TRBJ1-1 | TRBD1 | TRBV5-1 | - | TGCGCCAGCAGCTTGAGTCGAAACTCCCGAGGGACAGAAGAAGCTTTCTTT | CASSLSRNSRGTEEAFF
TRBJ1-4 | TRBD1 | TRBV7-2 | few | TGTGCCAGCAGCTCGGACAGGGCAGGAACTAATGAAAAACTGTTTTTT | CASSSDRAGTNEKLFF
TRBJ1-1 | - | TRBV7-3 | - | TGTGCCAGCAGCTTAAGGGCAAGCACTGAAGCTTTCTTT | CASSLRASTEAFF
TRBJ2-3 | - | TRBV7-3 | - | TGTGCCAGCAGCTTAACAAGGGGGGGATCTAGCACAGATACGCAGTATTTT | CASSLTRGGSSTDTQYF
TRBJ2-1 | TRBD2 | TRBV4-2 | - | TGTGCCAGCAGCCAAGGTCTTCCAGCGGGGGTTGGCTACAATGAGCAGTTCTTC | CASSQGLPAGVGYNEQFF
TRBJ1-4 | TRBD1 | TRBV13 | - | TGTGCCAGCAGCACAGGACAGGGAACAACTAATGAAAAACTGTTTTTT | CASSTGQGTTNEKLFF
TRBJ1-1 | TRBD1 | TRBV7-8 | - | TGTGCCAGCAGCTTTACAGGGGTACCCACTGAAGCTTTCTTT | CASSFTGVPTEAFF
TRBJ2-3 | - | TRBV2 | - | TGTGCCAGCAGTGATGACTTAACCACAGATACGCAGTATTTT | CASSDDLTTDTQYF
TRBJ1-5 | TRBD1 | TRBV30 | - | TGTGCCTGGAGGGCAGGACAGGGGGCTGGCAATCAGCCCCAGCATTTT | CAWRAGQGAGNQPQHF
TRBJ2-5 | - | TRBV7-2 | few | TGTGCCAGCAGCTTACTAGGGACCCAGTACTTC | CASSLLGTQYF
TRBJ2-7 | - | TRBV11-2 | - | TGTGCCAGCAGCTTGAGGACAGCCTCCGAGCAGTACTTC | CASSLRTASEQYF
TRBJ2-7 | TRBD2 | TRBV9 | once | TGTGCCAGCAGCGTAGATGGTAGCGGGAGACTCGAGCAGTACTTC | CASSVDGSGRLEQYF
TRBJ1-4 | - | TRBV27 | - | TGTGCCAGCAGTGTAAAACAGGGTGATGAAAAACTGTTTTTT | CASSVKQGDEKLFF
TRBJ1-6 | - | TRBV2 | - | TGTGCCAGCAGTGAAGGACGGCGGGGTTCACCCCTCCACTTT | CASSEGRRGSPLHF
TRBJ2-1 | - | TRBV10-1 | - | TGCGCCAGCGAGCACGAAACCTACAATGAGCAGTTCTTC | CASEHETYNEQFF
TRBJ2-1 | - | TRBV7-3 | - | TGTGCCAGCAGCTTAGGGCAGGGCCCCTACAATGAGCAGTTCTTC | CASSLGQGPYNEQFF